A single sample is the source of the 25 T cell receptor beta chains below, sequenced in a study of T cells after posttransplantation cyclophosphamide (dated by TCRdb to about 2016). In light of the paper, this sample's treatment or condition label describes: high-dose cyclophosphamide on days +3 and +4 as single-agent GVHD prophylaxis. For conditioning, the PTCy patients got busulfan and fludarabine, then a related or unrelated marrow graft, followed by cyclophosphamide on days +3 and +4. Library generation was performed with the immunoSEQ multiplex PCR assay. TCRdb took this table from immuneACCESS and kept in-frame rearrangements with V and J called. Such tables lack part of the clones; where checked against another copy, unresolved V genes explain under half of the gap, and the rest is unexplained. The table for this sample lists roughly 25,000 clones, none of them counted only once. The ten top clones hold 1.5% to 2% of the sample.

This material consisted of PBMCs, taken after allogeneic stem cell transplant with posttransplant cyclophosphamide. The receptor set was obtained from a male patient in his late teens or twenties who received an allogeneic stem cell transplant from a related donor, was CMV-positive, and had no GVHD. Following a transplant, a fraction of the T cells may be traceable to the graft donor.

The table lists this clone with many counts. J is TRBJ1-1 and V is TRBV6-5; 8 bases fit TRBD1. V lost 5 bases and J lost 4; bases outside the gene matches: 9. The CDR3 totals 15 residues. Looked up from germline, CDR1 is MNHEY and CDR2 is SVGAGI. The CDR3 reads CASSKRTGIFTEAFF. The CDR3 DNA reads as TGTGCCAGCAGTAAAAGGACAGGGATTTTCACTGAAGCTTTCTTT.

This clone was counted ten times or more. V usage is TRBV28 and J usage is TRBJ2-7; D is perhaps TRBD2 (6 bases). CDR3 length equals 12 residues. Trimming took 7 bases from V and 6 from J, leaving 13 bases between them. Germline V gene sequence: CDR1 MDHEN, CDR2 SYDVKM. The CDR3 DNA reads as TGTGCCAGCACGGGACTCGACGGCGAGCAGTACTTC. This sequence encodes CASTGLDGEQYF.

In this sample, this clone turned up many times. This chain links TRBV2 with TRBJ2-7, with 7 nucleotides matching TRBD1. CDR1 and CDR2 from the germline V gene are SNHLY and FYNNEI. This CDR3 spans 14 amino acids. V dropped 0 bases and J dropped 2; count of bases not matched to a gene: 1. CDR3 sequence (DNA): TGTGCCAGCAGTGAAGCCGGGACAGCCTACGAGCAGTACTTC. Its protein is CASSEAGTAYEQYF.

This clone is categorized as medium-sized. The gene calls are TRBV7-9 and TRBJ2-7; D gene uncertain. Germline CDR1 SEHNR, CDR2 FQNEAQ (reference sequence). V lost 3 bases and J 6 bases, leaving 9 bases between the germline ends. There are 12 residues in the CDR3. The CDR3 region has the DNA TGTGCCAGCAGCTTTAGTCCCATCGAGCAGTACTTC. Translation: CASSFSPIEQYF.

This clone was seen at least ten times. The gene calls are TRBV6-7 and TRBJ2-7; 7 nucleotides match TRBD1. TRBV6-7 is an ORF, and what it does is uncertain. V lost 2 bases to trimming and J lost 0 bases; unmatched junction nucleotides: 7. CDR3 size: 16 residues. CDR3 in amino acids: CASSYLLDRSSYEQYF. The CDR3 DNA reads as TGTGCCAGCAGTTACCTACTGGACAGGAGCTCCTACGAGCAGTACTTC.

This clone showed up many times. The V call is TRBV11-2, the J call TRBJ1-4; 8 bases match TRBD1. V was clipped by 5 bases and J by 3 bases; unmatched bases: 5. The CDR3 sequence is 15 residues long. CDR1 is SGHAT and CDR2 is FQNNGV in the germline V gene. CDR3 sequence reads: CASSLSGGPNEKLFF. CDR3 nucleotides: TGTGCCAGCAGCCTCTCAGGGGGCCCTAATGAAAAACTGTTTTTT. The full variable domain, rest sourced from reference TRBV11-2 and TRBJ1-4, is EAGVAQSPRYKIIEKRQSVAFWCNPISGHATLYWYQQILGQGPKLLIQFQNNGVVDDSQLPKDRFSAERLKGVDSTLKIQPAKLEDSAVYLCASSLSGGPNEKLFFGSGTQLSVL.

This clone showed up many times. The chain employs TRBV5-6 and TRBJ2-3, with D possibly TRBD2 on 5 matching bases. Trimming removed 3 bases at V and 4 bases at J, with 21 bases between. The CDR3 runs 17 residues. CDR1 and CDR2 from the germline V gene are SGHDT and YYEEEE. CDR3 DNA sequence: TGTGCCAGCAGCTCCCCCTTGTTCGGAGAGGGCTCAGATACGCAGTATTTT. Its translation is CASSSPLFGEGSDTQYF.

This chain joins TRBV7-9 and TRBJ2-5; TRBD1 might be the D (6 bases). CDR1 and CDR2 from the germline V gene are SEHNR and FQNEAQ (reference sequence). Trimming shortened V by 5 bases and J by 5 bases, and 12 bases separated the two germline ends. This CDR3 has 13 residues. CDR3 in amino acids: CASSPRGPETQYF. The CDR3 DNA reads TGTGCCAGCAGCCCCAGGGGACCCGAGACCCAGTACTTC.

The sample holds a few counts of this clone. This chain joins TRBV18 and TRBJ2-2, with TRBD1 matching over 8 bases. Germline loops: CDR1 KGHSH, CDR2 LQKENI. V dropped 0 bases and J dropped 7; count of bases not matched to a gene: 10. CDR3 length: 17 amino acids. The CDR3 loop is CASSPPRQGARNGELFF. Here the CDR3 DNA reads TGTGCCAGCTCACCACCCAGGCAGGGGGCGCGGAACGGGGAGCTGTTTTTT.

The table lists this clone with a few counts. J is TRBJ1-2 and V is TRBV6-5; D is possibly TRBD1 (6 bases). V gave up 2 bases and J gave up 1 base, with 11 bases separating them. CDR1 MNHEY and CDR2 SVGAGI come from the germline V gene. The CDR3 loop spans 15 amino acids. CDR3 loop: CASSYRSDSNYGYTF. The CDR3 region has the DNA TGTGCCAGCAGTTACCGGTCGGACAGTAACTATGGCTACACCTTC.

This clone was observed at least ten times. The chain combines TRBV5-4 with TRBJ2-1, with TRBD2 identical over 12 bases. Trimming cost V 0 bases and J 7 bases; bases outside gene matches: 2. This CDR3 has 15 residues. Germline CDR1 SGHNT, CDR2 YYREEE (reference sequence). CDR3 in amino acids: CASSLAGLAGNEQFF. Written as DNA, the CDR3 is TGTGCCAGCAGCTTGGCGGGACTAGCGGGTAATGAGCAGTTCTTC.

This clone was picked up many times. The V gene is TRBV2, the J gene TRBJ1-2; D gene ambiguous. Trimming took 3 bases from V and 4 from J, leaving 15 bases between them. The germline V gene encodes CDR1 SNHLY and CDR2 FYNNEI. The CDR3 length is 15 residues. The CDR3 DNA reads TGTGCCAGCAGTGACAGTACCTCCGAAATCTATGGCTACACCTTC. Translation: CASSDSTSEIYGYTF.

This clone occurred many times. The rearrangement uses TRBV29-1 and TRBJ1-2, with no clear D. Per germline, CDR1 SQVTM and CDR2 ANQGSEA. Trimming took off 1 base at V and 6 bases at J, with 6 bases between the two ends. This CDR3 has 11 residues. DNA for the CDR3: TGCAGCGTTGAAGTGGGCCATGGCTACACCTTC. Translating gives CSVEVGHGYTF.

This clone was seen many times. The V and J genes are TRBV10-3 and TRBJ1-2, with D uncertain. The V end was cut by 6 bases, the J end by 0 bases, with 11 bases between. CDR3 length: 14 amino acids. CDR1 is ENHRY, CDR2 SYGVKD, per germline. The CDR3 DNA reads TGTGCCATCAGCTCAGGAACCTCTAACTATGGCTACACCTTC. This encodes CAISSGTSNYGYTF.

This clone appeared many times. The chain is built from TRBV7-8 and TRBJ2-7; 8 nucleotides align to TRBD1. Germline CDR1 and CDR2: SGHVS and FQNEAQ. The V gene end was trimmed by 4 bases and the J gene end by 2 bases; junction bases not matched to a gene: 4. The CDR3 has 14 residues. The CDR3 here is CASSSRQGPYEQYF. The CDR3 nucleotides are TGTGCCAGCAGCTCCCGACAGGGGCCCTACGAGCAGTACTTC.

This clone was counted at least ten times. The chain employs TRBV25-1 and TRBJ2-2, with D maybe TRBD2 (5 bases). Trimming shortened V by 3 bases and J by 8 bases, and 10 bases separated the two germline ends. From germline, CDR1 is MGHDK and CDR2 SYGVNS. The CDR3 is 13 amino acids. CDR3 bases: TGTGCCAGCAGTGAGGTAATAGCGGGGGAGCTGTTTTTT. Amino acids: CASSEVIAGELFF.

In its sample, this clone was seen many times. The DNA of the CDR3 is TGCGCCAGCAGTGATCTTGGAGGGCTCAAGCAGTATTTT. As protein: CASSDLGGLKQYF. The rearrangement joins TRBV10-1 to TRBJ2-3, with a possible D match to TRBD2 (6 bases). This CDR3 contains 13 residues. V was shortened by 3 bases and J by 11 bases, with 15 bases between the two germline ends. Germline CDR1 WNHNN, CDR2 SYGVQD (reference sequence).

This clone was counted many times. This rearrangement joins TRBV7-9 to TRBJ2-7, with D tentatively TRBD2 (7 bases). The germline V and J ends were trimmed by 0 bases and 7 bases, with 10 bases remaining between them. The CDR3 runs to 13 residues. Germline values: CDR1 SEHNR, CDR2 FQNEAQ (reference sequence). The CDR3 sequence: CASSLAGGREQYF. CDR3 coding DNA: TGTGCCAGCAGCTTAGCGGGGGGGCGAGAGCAGTACTTC. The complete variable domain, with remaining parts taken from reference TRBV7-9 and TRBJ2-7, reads DTGVSQNPRHKITKRGQNVTFRCDPISEHNRLYWYRQTLGQGPEFLTYFQNEAQLEKSRLLSDRFSAERPKGSFSTLEIQRTEQGDSAMYLCASSLAGGREQYFGPGTRLTVT.

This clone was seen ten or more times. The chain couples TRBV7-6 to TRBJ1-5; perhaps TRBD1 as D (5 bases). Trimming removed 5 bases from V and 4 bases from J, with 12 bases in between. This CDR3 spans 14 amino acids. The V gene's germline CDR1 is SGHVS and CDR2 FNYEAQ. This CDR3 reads CASSVSEGNQPQHF. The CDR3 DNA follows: TGTGCCAGCAGCGTATCGGAGGGGAATCAGCCCCAGCATTTT.

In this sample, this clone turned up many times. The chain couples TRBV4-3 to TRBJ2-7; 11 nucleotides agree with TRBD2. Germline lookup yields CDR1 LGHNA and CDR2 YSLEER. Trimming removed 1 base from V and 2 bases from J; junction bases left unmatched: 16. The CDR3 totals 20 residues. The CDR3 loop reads CASSQVFHRTSGRKTYEQYF. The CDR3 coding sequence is TGCGCCAGCAGCCAAGTTTTCCATAGGACTAGCGGGCGAAAGACCTACGAGCAGTACTTC.

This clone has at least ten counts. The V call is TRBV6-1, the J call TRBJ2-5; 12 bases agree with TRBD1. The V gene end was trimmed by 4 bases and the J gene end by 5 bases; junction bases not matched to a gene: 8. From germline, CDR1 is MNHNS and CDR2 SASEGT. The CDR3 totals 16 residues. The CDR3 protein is CASSARDRGRWETQYF. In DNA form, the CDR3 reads TGTGCCAGCAGTGCCCGGGACAGGGGGCGCTGGGAGACCCAGTACTTC.

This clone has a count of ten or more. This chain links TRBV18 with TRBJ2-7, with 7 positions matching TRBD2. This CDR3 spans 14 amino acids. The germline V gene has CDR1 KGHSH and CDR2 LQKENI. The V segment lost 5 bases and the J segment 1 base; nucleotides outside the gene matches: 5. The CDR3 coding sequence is TGTGCCAGCTCAAAGGAGGGAGGGTCCTACGAGCAGTACTTC. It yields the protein CASSKEGGSYEQYF.

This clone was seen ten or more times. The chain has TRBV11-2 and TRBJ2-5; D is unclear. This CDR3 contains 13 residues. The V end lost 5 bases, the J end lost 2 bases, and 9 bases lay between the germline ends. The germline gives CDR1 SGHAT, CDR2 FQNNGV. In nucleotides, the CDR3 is TGTGCCAGCAGCGCGCATGCTCAAGAGACCCAGTACTTC. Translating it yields CASSAHAQETQYF.

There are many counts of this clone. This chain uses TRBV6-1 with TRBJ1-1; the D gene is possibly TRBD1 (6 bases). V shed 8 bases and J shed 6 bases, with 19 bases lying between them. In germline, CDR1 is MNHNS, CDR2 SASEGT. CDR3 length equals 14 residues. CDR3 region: CASPEWDDRPEAFF. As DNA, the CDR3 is TGTGCCAGCCCCGAATGGGATGACAGGCCTGAAGCTTTCTTT.

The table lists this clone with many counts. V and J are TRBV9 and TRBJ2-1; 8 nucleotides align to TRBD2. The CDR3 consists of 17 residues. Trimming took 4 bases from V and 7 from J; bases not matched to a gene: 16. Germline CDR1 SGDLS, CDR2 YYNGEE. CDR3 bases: TGTGCCAGCAGCCCCTTTGTATCCAGCGGGAGACGGAATGAGCAGTTCTTC. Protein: CASSPFVSSGRRNEQFF. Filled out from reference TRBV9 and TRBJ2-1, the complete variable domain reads DSGVTQTPKHLITATGQRVTLRCSPRSGDLSVYWYQQSLDQGLQFLIQYYNGEERAKGNILERFSAQQFPDLHSELNLSSLELGDSALYFCASSPFVSSGRRNEQFFGPGTRLTVL.